This T cell receptor (beta chain) was sequenced during a study of blood T cell repertoires in COVID-19. Study information: COVID-19 samples, acute and convalescent, were from the United States, Italy and Spain.

Across about two dozen US areas, participants ranged in age from 18 to 89 years. Donors were grouped by their self-reported clinical history. Germline CDR1 reads LNHDA; CDR2 reads SQIVND (reference sequence). The CDR3 extends over 14 amino acids. V was pared by 10 bases and J by 1 base, with 13 bases between. Generated by immunoSEQ multiplex PCR, the TCRdb table keeps only in-frame clones and is missing some. Among about 200,000 clones listed, 70% to 90% were seen once. The receptor comes from a woman aged 40 to 49 with acute COVID-19. The sequenced material came from PBMCs or T cells enriched from blood (not recorded which). The chain couples TRBV19 to TRBJ2-2; maybe TRBD1 (5 bases). As DNA, the CDR3 is TGTGCCACCAGACTCGGACAGAACACCGGGGAGCTGTTTTTT. Translation: CATRLGQNTGELFF.